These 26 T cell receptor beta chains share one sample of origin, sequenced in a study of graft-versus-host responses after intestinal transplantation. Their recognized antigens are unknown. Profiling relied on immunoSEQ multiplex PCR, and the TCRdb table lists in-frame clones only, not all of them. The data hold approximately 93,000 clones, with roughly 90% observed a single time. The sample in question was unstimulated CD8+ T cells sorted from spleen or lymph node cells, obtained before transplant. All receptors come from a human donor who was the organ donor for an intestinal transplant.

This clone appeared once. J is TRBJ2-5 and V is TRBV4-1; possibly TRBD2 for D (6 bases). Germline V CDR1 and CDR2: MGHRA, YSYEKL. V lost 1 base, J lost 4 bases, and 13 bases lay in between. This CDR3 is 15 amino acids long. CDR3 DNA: TGCGCCAGCAGCCAAGCCGGCGGGGCTGGAGAGACCCAGTACTTC. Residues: CASSQAGGAGETQYF.

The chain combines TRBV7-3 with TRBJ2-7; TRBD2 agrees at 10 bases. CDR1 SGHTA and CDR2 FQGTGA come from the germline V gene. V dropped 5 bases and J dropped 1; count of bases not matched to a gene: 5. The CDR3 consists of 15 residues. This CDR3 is CASSQAGGPSYEQYF. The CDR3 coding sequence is TGTGCCAGCAGCCAAGCGGGAGGGCCGTCCTACGAGCAGTACTTC.

The CDR3 loop reads CASSLRWRSDFHEQYF. The CDR3 DNA is TGTGCCAGCAGCTTACGGTGGCGGTCAGATTTCCACGAGCAGTACTTC. This chain links TRBV7-9 with TRBJ2-7; no firm D call. The V end was cut by 2 bases, the J end by 5 bases, with 19 bases between. Germline V lookup: CDR1 SEHNR, CDR2 FQNEAQ (reference sequence). CDR3 length: 16 amino acids. Supplemented by reference TRBV7-9 and TRBJ2-7, the full variable domain reads DTGVSQNPRHKITKRGQNVTFRCDPISEHNRLYWYRQTLGQGPEFLTYFQNEAQLEKSRLLSDRFSAERPKGSFSTLEIQRTEQGDSAMYLCASSLRWRSDFHEQYFGPGTRLTVT.

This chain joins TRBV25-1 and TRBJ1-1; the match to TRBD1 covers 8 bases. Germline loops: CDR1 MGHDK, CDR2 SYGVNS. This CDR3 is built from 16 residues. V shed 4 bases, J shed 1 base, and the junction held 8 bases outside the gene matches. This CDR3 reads CASSGIRTGTNTEAFF. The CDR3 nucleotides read TGTGCCAGCAGTGGAATTAGGACAGGGACGAACACTGAAGCTTTCTTT.

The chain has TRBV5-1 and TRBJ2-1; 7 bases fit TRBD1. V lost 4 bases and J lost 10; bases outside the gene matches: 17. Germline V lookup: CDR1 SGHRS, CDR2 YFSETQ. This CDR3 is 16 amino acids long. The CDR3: CASSPSQGWSSREQFF. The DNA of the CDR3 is TGCGCCAGCAGCCCATCACAGGGGTGGTCGTCCAGGGAGCAGTTCTTC.

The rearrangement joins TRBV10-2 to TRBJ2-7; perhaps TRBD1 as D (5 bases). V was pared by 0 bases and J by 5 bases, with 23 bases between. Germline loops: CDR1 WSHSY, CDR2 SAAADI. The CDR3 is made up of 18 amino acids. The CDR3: CASSESGWSRALLNEQYF. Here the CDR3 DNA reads TGCGCCAGCAGTGAGTCAGGTTGGAGCAGGGCACTGCTGAACGAGCAGTACTTC.

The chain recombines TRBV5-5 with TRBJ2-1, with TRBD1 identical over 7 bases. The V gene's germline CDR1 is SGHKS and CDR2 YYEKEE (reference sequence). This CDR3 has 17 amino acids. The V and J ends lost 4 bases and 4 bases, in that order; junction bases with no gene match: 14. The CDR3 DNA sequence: TGTGCCAGCAGCCCGTTAACAGGGGCCTCGCTTTACAATGAGCAGTTCTTC. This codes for CASSPLTGASLYNEQFF.

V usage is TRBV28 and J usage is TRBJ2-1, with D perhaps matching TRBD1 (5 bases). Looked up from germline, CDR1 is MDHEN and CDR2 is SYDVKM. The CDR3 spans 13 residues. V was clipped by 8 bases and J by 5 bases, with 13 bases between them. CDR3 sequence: CASLGQGNNEQFF. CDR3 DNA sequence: TGTGCCAGCCTTGGGCAGGGAAACAATGAGCAGTTCTTC. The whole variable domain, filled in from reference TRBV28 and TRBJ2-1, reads DVKVTQSSRYLVKRTGEKVFLECVQDMDHENMFWYRQDPGLGLRLIYFSYDVKMKEKGDIPEGYSVSREKKERFSLILESASTNQTSMYLCASLGQGNNEQFFGPGTRLTVL.

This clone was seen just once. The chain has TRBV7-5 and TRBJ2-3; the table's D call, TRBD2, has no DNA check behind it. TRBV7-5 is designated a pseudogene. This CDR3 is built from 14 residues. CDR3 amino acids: CARSLVVLTDTQYF. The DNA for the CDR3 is TGTGCCAGAAGCTTAGTCGTACTCACAGATACGCAGTATTTT.

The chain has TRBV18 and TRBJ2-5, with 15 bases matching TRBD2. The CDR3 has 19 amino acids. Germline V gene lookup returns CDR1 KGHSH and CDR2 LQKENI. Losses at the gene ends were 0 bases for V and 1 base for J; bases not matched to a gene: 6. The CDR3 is CASSPPGTSGRRGQETQYF. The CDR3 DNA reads TGTGCCAGCTCACCACCGGGGACTAGCGGGAGGAGGGGCCAAGAGACCCAGTACTTC.

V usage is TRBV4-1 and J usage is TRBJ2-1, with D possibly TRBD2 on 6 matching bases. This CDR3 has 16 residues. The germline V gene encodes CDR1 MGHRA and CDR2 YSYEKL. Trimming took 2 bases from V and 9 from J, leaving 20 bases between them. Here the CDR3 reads CASSQIWAGTGPEQFF. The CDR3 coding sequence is TGCGCCAGCAGCCAAATTTGGGCGGGAACAGGCCCTGAGCAGTTCTTC.

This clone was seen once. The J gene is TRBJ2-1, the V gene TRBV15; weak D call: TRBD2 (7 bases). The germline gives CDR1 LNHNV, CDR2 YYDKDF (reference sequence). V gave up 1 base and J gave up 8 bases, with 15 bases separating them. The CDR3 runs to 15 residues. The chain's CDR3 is CATSRARTGRDEQFF. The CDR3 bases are TGTGCCACCAGCAGAGCTAGAACAGGGAGGGATGAGCAGTTCTTC.

Written as DNA, the CDR3 is TGTGCCTGGGAACAAGCGCTTGGTTACGAGCAGTACTTC. Translation gives CAWEQALGYEQYF. The gene calls are TRBV30 and TRBJ2-7; no reliable D call. Germline assignment: CDR1 GTSNPN and CDR2 SVGIG (reference sequence). This CDR3 is built from 13 residues. Trimming stripped 5 bases from V and 4 bases from J, with 15 bases between. Looking up the rest from reference TRBV30 and TRBJ2-7 gives the full variable domain: SQTIHQWPATLVQPVGSPLSLECTVEGTSNPNLYWYRQAAGRGLQLLFYSVGIGQISSEVPQNLSASRPQDRQFILSSKKLLLSDSGFYLCAWEQALGYEQYFGPGTRLTVT.

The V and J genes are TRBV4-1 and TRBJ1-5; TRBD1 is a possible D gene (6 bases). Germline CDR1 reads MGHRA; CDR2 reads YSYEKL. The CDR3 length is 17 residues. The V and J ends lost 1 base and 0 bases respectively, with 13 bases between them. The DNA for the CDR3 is TGCGCCAGCAGCCAAGCCCTGACAGGAAATAGCAATCAGCCCCAGCATTTT. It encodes CASSQALTGNSNQPQHF.

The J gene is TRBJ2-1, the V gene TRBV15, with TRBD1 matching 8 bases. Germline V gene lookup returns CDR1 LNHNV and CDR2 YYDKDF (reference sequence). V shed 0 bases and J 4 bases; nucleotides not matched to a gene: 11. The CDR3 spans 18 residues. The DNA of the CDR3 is TGTGCCACCAGCAGAGATTATACGGGACAGGAACGGTACAATGAGCAGTTCTTC. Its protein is CATSRDYTGQERYNEQFF. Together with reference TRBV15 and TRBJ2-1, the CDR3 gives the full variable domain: DAMVIQNPRYQVTQFGKPVTLSCSQTLNHNVMYWYQQKSSQAPKLLFHYYDKDFNNEADTPDNFQSRRPNTSFCFLDIRSPGLGDTAMYLCATSRDYTGQERYNEQFFGPGTRLTVL.

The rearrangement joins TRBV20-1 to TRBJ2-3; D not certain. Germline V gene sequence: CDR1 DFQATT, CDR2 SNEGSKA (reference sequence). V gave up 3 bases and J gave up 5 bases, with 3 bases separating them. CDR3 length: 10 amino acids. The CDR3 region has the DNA TGCAGTGCTAGCCTAGATACGCAGTATTTT. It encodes CSASLDTQYF.

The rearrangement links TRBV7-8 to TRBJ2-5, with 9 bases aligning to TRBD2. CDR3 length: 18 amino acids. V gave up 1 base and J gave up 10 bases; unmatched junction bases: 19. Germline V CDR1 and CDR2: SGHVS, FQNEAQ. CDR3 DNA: TGTGCCAGCAGCTTAGTCTTAGGGGCGGGACTAGCTTCCCAAGTCCAGTACTTC. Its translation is CASSLVLGAGLASQVQYF.

The CDR3 here is CASRGTASYNEQFF. CDR3 bases: TGTGCCAGCAGGGGGACAGCCTCCTACAATGAGCAGTTCTTC. This sequence joins TRBV27 and TRBJ2-1; TRBD1 aligns across 7 bases. V gave up 6 bases and J gave up 0 bases; unmatched junction bases: 2. Germline V lookup: CDR1 MNHEY, CDR2 SMNVEV (reference sequence). This CDR3 has 14 residues.

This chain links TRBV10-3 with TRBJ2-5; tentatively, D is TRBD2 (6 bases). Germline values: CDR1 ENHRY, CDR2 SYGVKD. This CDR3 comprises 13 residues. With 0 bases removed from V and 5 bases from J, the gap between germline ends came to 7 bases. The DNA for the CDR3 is TGTGCCATCAGTGAGTCAGGAGGGGAGACCCAGTACTTC. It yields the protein CAISESGGETQYF.

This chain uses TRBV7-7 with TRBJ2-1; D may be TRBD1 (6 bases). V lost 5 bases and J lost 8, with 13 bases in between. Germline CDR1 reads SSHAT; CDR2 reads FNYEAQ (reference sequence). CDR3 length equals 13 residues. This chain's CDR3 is CASSEDRDDEQFF. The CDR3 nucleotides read TGTGCCAGCAGCGAGGACAGAGACGATGAGCAGTTCTTC. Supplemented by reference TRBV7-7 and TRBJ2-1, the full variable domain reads GAGVSQSPRYKVTKRGQDVTLRCDPISSHATLYWYQQALGQGPEFLTYFNYEAQPDKSGLPSDRFSAERPEGSISTLTIQRTEQRDSAMYRCASSEDRDDEQFFGPGTRLTVL.

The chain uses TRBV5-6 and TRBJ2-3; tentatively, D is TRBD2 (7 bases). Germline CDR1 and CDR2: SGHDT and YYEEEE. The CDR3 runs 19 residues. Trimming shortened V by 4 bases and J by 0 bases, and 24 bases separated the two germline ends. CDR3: CASSPVRLRWGGSTDTQYF. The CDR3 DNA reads TGTGCCAGCAGCCCCGTTCGGTTAAGATGGGGGGGCAGCACAGATACGCAGTATTTT.

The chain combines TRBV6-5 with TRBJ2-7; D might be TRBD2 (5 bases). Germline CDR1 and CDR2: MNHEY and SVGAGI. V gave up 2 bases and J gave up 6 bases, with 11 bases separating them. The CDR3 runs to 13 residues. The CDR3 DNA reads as TGTGCCAGCAGTTACGTGGGAGCTCCCGAGCAGTACTTC. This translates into CASSYVGAPEQYF.

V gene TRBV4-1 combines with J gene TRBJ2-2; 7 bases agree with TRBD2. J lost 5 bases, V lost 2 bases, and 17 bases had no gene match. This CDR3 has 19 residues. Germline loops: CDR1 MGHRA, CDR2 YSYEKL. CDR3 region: CASSQRDLLGGFLTGELFF. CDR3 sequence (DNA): TGCGCCAGCAGCCAACGAGATCTCCTCGGGGGGTTTTTAACCGGGGAGCTGTTTTTT.

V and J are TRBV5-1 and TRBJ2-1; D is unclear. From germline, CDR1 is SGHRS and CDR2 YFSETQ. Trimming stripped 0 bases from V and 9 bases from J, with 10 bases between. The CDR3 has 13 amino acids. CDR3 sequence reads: CASSLVILGEQFF. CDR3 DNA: TGCGCCAGCAGCTTGGTAATCCTCGGTGAGCAGTTCTTC.

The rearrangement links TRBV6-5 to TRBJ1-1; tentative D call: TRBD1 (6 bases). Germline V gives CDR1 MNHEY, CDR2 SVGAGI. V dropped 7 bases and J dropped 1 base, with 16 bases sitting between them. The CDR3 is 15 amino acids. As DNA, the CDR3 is TGTGCCAGCATACAGGGATGGGAAAGGAACACTGAAGCTTTCTTT. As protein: CASIQGWERNTEAFF.

CDR3 region: CASSAQATPETQYF. The CDR3 nucleotides are TGTGCCAGCAGCGCCCAAGCTACCCCAGAGACCCAGTACTTC. This chain connects TRBV9 to TRBJ2-5; D gene uncertain. Per the germline V gene, CDR1 is SGDLS and CDR2 is YYNGEE. Trimming shortened V by 3 bases and J by 4 bases, and 13 bases separated the two germline ends. This CDR3 region has 14 residues.